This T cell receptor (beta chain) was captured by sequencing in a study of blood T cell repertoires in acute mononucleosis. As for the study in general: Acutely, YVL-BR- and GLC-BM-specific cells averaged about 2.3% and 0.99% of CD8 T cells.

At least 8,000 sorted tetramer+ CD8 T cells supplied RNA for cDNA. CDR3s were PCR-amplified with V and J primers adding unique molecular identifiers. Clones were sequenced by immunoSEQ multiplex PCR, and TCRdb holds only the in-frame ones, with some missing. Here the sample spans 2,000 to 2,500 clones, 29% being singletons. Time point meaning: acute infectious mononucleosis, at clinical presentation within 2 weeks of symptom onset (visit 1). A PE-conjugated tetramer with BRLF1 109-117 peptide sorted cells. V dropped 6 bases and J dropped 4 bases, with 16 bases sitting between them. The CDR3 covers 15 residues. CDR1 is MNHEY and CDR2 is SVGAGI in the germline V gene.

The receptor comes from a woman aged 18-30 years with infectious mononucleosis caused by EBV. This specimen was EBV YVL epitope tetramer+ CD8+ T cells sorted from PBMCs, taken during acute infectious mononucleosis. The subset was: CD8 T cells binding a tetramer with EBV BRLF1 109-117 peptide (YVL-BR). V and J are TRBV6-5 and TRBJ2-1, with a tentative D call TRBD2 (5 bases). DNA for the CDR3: TGTGCCAGCAGCCCCGACCCCACGGGGTACAATGAGCAGTTCTTC. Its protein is CASSPDPTGYNEQFF.